The 22 T cell receptor beta chains in this list originate from one sample, sequenced in a study of early T cells in non-severe SARS-CoV-2 infection (dated by TCRdb to the early 2020s). The method was 5' RACE. For sequencing, a NextSeq 500 was employed. Clones were called with MiXCR by TCRdb after fastp trimmed the public reads at Q25, and only in-frame beta chains were retained. Every entry covers one CDR3 protein and lists the most common genes and DNA from its rows. This sample is represented by some 120,000 distinct CDR3 sequences; 14% to 15% of them were singletons. The top ten clones comprise roughly a fifth of the sample. The sample comprised whole blood. The receptors were sampled from an adult who was a healthcare worker with PCR-confirmed SARS-CoV-2 infection or an uninfected control (not recorded which).

The chain has TRBV30 and TRBJ1-2; tentatively, D is TRBD1 (6 bases). Trimming removed 2 bases from V and 6 bases from J, with 16 bases in between. The CDR3 contains 14 residues. Germline values: CDR1 GTSNPN, CDR2 SVGIG (reference sequence). The CDR3 coding sequence is TGTGCCTGGAGTAAGGGGGGGGCAGGAGATGGCTACACCTTC. Its protein is CAWSKGGAGDGYTF.

In this sample, this clonotype turned up a few times. V and J are TRBV12-3 or TRBV12-4 and TRBJ1-2; D not resolved. CDR3 length: 16 amino acids. V lost 5 bases and J lost 2, with 18 bases in between. CDR3 amino acids: CASSTLTDRLNYGYTF. CDR3 in DNA: TGTGCCAGCAGTACCCTCACGGACCGCTTAAACTATGGCTACACCTTC.

This clonotype was seen more than once but under ten times. J is TRBJ1-6 and V is TRBV13, with D perhaps TRBD1 (6 bases). The germline CDR1 and CDR2 sequences are PRHDT and FYEKMQ (reference sequence). The V end lost 4 bases, the J end lost 9 bases, and 16 bases lay between the germline ends. The CDR3 extends over 15 amino acids. DNA of the CDR3: TGTGCCAGCAGCTCCCTGGGGAGGGGGGGTTCACCCCTCCACTTT. This codes for CASSSLGRGGSPLHF.

The gene calls are TRBV9 and TRBJ2-2; 10 bases align to TRBD1. Germline V lookup: CDR1 SGDLS, CDR2 YYNGEE. The junction had 9 bases not matched to a gene; V was cut back by 0 bases and J by 1 base. CDR3 length: 19 amino acids. The CDR3 sequence: CASSVGDRGLLLNTGELFF. CDR3 DNA: TGTGCCAGCAGCGTAGGGGACAGGGGACTATTGTTGAACACCGGGGAGCTGTTTTTT.

V and J are TRBV10-3 and TRBJ1-1; no firm D call. This CDR3 has 13 amino acids. Deletions cut 6 bases from V and 0 bases from J, with 8 bases between. Looked up from germline, CDR1 is ENHRY and CDR2 is SYGVKD. This CDR3 is CAIRVDLNTEAFF. The CDR3, as DNA: TGTGCCATCAGGGTCGACCTGAACACTGAAGCTTTCTTT.

V and J are TRBV4-2 and TRBJ1-1, with 7 bases fitting TRBD1. Germline CDR1 LGHNA, CDR2 YNFKEQ. The CDR3 is 13 residues long. V trimming: 0 bases; J trimming: 7 bases; junction bases outside the gene matches: 2. This chain's CDR3 is CASSQEGTVEAFF. CDR3 in DNA: TGTGCCAGCAGCCAAGAGGGGACAGTTGAAGCTTTCTTT.

This clonotype turned up a few times. V usage is TRBV4-1 and J usage is TRBJ1-3, with D unclear. The ends were cut back, 0 bases at V and 2 bases at J, with 11 bases in the middle. Germline V lookup: CDR1 MGHRA, CDR2 YSYEKL. The CDR3 totals 16 residues. DNA of the CDR3: TGCGCCAGCAGCCAAGATGGGAGATTGGCTGGAAACACCATATATTTT. Its translation is CASSQDGRLAGNTIYF.

This clonotype was observed a handful of times. The rearrangement uses TRBV3-1 and TRBJ2-3; 9 bases match TRBD1. Germline assignment: CDR1 LGHDT and CDR2 YNNKEL (reference sequence). The V segment lost 0 bases and the J segment 5 bases; nucleotides outside the gene matches: 3. The CDR3 length is 15 residues. The CDR3 loop reads CASSQEGQGIDTQYF. Here the CDR3 DNA reads TGTGCCAGCAGCCAAGAGGGACAGGGAATAGATACGCAGTATTTT.

This clonotype was seen only a few times. The chain is built from TRBV14 and TRBJ2-5; D is unclear. Germline V lookup: CDR1 SGHDN, CDR2 FVKESK. V dropped 4 bases and J dropped 2 bases, with 14 bases sitting between them. This CDR3 region has 15 residues. The chain's CDR3 is CASSLAAVQQETQYF. The CDR3 nucleotides read TGTGCCAGCAGCCTCGCCGCAGTCCAGCAAGAGACCCAGTACTTC.

V and J are TRBV27 and TRBJ2-1, with D tentatively TRBD1 (6 bases). The germline V gene encodes CDR1 MNHEY and CDR2 SMNVEV (reference sequence). CDR3 length equals 14 residues. Trimming cost V 3 bases and J 3 bases, with 9 bases left between them. The CDR3 is CASSFQGFYNEQFF. The CDR3 DNA reads TGTGCCAGCAGTTTCCAGGGGTTCTACAATGAGCAGTTCTTC.

CDR3 sequence (DNA): TGTGCCAGCAGCACGACTAGCGGGGGGCTTCCGGGCATTCAGTACTTC. This translates into CASSTTSGGLPGIQYF. The gene calls are TRBV6-5 and TRBJ2-4; TRBD2 agrees at 13 bases. J was trimmed by 9 bases and V by 6 bases; bases with no gene match: 11. Germline V lookup: CDR1 MNHEY, CDR2 SVGAGI. CDR3 length: 16 amino acids.

This clonotype has just a few counts. This chain uses TRBV6-1 with TRBJ2-4, with a weak D call TRBD1 (5 bases). The CDR3 length is 14 residues. Trimming removed 4 bases from V and 3 bases from J, with 10 bases in between. The germline gives CDR1 MNHNS, CDR2 SASEGT. CDR3 coding DNA: TGTGCCAGCAGTGTTTGGGGCGTCAAAAACATTCAGTACTTC. It specifies CASSVWGVKNIQYF.

This chain links TRBV7-9 with TRBJ2-1; D not certain. Trimming took 5 bases from V and 7 from J, leaving 18 bases between them. This CDR3 is 15 amino acids long. Germline values: CDR1 SEHNR, CDR2 FQNEAQ (reference sequence). This chain's CDR3 is CASSIAFSEINEQFF. CDR3 sequence (DNA): TGTGCCAGCAGCATCGCATTCTCGGAGATTAATGAGCAGTTCTTC.

There are many counts of this clonotype. This rearrangement joins TRBV7-6 to TRBJ2-5; D is possibly TRBD2 (5 bases). Germline CDR1 reads SGHVS; CDR2 reads FNYEAQ. The CDR3 runs 14 residues. V lost 7 bases and J lost 5, with 17 bases in between. The CDR3 protein is CASTQGSSGETQYF. The CDR3, as DNA: TGTGCCAGCACCCAAGGGTCTTCGGGGGAGACCCAGTACTTC. Combining the CDR3 with reference TRBV7-6 and TRBJ2-5 gives the whole variable domain GAGVSQSPRYKVTKRGQDVALRCDPISGHVSLYWYRQALGQGPEFLTYFNYEAQQDKSGLPNDRFSAERPEGSISTLTIQRTEQRDSAMYRCASTQGSSGETQYFGPGTRLLVL.

The rearrangement uses TRBV12-5 and TRBJ1-6; TRBD1 matches 7 bases. This CDR3 is 14 amino acids long. The V gene end was trimmed by 5 bases and the J gene end by 5 bases; junction bases not matched to a gene: 3. Germline V gene lookup returns CDR1 LGHNT and CDR2 FRNRAP. CDR3 bases: TGTGCTAGTGGTGCCGGGACAGATAATTCACCCCTCCACTTT. This sequence encodes CASGAGTDNSPLHF.

The chain carries TRBV20-1 and TRBJ2-7; D remains ambiguous. This CDR3 contains 14 residues. Germline V lookup: CDR1 DFQATT, CDR2 SNEGSKA (reference sequence). The ends were cut back, 5 bases at V and 0 bases at J, with 14 bases in the middle. The CDR3 protein is CSAFSRLDSYEQYF. The CDR3 coding sequence is TGCAGTGCTTTTTCCAGACTTGACTCCTACGAGCAGTACTTC.

The V gene is TRBV20-1, the J gene TRBJ2-3, with TRBD2 matching 9 bases. This CDR3 spans 16 amino acids. The germline V gene encodes CDR1 DFQATT and CDR2 SNEGSKA (reference sequence). The CDR3 reads CSAAGLAGTSTDTQYF. The CDR3 coding sequence is TGCAGCGCCGCAGGGCTAGCGGGGACGAGCACAGATACGCAGTATTTT.

The J gene is TRBJ1-4, the V gene TRBV5-1; D may be TRBD1 (5 bases). This CDR3 has 13 residues. Germline-derived CDR1 and CDR2 are SGHRS and YFSETQ. Trimming shortened V by 5 bases and J by 4 bases, and 9 bases separated the two germline ends. CDR3 in amino acids: CASRAGINEKLFF. CDR3 sequence (DNA): TGCGCCAGCAGAGCAGGGATTAATGAAAAACTGTTTTTT. Variable domain in full (rest from reference TRBV5-1 and TRBJ1-4): KAGVTQTPRYLIKTRGQQVTLSCSPISGHRSVSWYQQTPGQGLQFLFEYFSETQRNKGNFPGRFSGRQFSNSRSEMNVSTLELGDSALYLCASRAGINEKLFFGSGTQLSVL.

This clonotype was counted ten times or more. The V and J genes are TRBV4-1 and TRBJ2-5; 7 nucleotides match TRBD2. V lost 1 base to trimming and J lost 7 bases; unmatched junction nucleotides: 3. CDR1 and CDR2 from the germline V gene are MGHRA and YSYEKL. The CDR3 has 13 residues. CDR3 sequence: CASSQGDYGTQYF. Written as DNA, the CDR3 is TGCGCCAGCAGCCAAGGGGACTATGGGACCCAGTACTTC.

This rearrangement joins TRBV29-1 to TRBJ2-5; D unresolved. The CDR3 runs to 12 residues. Germline lookup yields CDR1 SQVTM and CDR2 ANQGSEA. V was clipped by 4 bases and J by 2 bases, with 8 bases between them. This CDR3 is CSVGDGQETQYF. The DNA for the CDR3 is TGCAGCGTTGGTGACGGTCAAGAGACCCAGTACTTC.

Regarding this clonotype: A read error may explain this, as a much larger clone is one base away. The chain employs TRBV11-2 and TRBJ2-1, with a weak D call TRBD2 (5 bases). CDR1 and CDR2 from the germline V gene are SGHAT and FQNNGV. This CDR3 is built from 14 residues. CDR3 coding DNA: TGTACCAGTAGAGGACTGAGGATCGCTCCTGAGCAGTTCTTC. It yields the protein CTSRGLRIAPEQFF.

This clonotype was observed many times. The rearrangement links TRBV6-6 to TRBJ2-2; no definite D call. Germline V gene data show CDR1 as MNHNY and CDR2 as SVGAGI (reference sequence). CDR3 length: 14 amino acids. V lost 5 bases and J 5 bases, leaving 12 bases between the germline ends. This chain's CDR3 is CASSPNRNTGELFF. The CDR3 DNA sequence: TGTGCCAGCAGTCCCAACAGAAATACCGGGGAGCTGTTTTTT.